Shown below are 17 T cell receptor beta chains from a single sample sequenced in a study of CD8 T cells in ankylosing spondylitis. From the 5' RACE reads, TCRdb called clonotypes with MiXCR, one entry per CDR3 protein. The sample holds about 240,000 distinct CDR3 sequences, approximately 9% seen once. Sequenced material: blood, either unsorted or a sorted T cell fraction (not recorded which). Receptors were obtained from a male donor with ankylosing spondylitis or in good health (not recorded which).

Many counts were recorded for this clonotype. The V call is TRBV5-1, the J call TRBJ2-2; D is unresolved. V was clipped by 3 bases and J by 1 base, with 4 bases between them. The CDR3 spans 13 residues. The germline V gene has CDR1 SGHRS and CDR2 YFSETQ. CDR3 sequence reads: CASSSKNTGELFF. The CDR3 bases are TGCGCCAGCAGCTCTAAGAACACCGGGGAGCTGTTTTTT. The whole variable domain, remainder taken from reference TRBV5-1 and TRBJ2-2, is KAGVTQTPRYLIKTRGQQVTLSCSPISGHRSVSWYQQTPGQGLQFLFEYFSETQRNKGNFPGRFSGRQFSNSRSEMNVSTLELGDSALYLCASSSKNTGELFFGEGSRLTVL.

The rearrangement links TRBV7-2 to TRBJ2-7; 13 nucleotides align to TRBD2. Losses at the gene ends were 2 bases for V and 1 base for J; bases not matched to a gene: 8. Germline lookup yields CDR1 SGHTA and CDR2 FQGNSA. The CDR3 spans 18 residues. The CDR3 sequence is CASSLSTGTSGISYEQYF. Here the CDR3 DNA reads TGTGCCAGCAGCTTATCGACCGGGACTAGCGGGATTTCCTACGAGCAGTACTTC.

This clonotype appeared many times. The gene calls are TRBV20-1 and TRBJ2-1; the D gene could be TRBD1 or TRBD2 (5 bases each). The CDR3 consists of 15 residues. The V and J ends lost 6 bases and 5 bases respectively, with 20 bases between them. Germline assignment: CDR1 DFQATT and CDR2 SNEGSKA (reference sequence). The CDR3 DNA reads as TGCAGTGCCCCTCCTCTCGGGACCAGTAACAATGAGCAGTTCTTC. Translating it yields CSAPPLGTSNNEQFF.

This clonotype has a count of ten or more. CDR3 protein: CASSFNGRNGYTF. The CDR3 DNA follows: TGTGCCAGCAGCTTTAACGGGAGGAATGGCTACACCTTC. J is TRBJ1-2 and V is TRBV7-2, with D uncertain. Trimming pared 3 bases from V and 6 bases from J, leaving 11 bases between. This CDR3 is 13 amino acids long. Germline V gives CDR1 SGHTA, CDR2 FQGNSA.

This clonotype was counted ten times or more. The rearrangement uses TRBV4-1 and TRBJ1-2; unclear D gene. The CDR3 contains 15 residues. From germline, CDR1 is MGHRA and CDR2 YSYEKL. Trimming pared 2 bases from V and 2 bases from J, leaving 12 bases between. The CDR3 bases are TGCGCCAGCAGCCAACCTAGCCGAGGAAACTATGGCTACACCTTC. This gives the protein CASSQPSRGNYGYTF.

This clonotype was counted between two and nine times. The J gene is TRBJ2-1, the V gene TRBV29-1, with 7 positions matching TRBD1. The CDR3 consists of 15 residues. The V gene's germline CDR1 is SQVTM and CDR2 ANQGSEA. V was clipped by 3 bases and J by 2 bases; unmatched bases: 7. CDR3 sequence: CSVEPRQGPYNEQFF. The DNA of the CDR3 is TGCAGCGTTGAGCCGCGACAGGGTCCCTACAATGAGCAGTTCTTC.

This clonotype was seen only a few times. The CDR3 reads CASSYVSGRTGELFF. In DNA, the CDR3 is TGTGCCAGCAGTTACGTTAGCGGGAGGACCGGGGAGCTGTTTTTT. V and J are TRBV6-5 and TRBJ2-2; 10 bases line up with TRBD2. The CDR3 runs to 15 residues. Germline CDR1 and CDR2: MNHEY and SVGAGI. V lost 2 bases, J lost 5 bases, and 2 bases stayed unmatched.

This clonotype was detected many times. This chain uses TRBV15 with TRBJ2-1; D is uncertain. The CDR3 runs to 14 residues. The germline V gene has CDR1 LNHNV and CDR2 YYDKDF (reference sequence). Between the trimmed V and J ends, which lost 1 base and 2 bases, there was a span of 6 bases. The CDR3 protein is CATSRAETYNEQFF. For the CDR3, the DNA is TGTGCCACCAGCAGAGCGGAGACCTACAATGAGCAGTTCTTC.

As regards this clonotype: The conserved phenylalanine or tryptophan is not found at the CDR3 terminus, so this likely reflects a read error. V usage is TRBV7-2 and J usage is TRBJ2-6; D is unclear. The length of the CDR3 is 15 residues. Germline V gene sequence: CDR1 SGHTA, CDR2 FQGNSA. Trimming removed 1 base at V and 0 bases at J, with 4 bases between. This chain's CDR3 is CASSLEPSGANVLTS. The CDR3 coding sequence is TGTGCCAGCAGCTTAGAACCCTCTGGGGCCAACGTCCTGACTTCC.

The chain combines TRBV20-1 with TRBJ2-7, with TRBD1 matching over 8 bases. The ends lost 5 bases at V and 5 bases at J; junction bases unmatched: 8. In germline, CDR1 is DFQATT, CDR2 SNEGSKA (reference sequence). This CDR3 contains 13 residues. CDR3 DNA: TGCAGTGCTCCGCAGGGGGCGGTGAACGAGCAGTACTTC. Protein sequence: CSAPQGAVNEQYF.

The CDR3 loop is CASSPSETGGNEQFF. DNA of the CDR3: TGTGCCAGCAGTCCAAGTGAGACAGGGGGCAATGAGCAGTTCTTC. The chain recombines TRBV6-1 with TRBJ2-1, with 9 bases identical to TRBD1. The CDR3 loop spans 15 amino acids. Germline-derived CDR1 and CDR2 are MNHNS and SASEGT. V lost 5 bases, J lost 6 bases, and 8 bases stayed unmatched.

The CDR3 DNA sequence: TGTGCCAGCAGCACAGAACCAGGGGGCCCATCGTACGAGCAGTACTTC. It encodes CASSTEPGGPSYEQYF. The rearrangement uses TRBV7-6 and TRBJ2-7; 8 bases are shared with TRBD1. The CDR3 runs 16 residues. In germline, CDR1 is SGHVS, CDR2 FNYEAQ. Germline trimming cut 5 bases from V and 4 bases from J; bases unmatched to any gene: 13.

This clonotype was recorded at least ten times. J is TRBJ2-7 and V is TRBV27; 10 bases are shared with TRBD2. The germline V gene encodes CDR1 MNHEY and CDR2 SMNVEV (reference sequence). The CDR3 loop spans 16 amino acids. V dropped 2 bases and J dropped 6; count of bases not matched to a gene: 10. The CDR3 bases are TGTGCCAGCAGTTTAGGCACCTCCGGGACTAGCGCCGAGCAGTACTTC. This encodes CASSLGTSGTSAEQYF.

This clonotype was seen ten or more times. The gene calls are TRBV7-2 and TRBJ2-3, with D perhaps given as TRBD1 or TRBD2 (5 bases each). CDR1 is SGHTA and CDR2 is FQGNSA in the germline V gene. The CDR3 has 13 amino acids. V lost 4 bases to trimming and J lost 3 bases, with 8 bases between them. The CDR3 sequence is CASSWDPTDTQYF. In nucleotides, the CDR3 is TGTGCCAGCAGCTGGGACCCAACAGATACGCAGTATTTT.

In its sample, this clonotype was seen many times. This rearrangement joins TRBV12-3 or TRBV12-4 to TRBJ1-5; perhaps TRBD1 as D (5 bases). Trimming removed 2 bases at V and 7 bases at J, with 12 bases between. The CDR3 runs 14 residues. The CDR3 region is CASSLRVRGQPQHF. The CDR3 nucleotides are TGTGCCAGCAGTTTAAGGGTGAGGGGACAGCCCCAGCATTTT.

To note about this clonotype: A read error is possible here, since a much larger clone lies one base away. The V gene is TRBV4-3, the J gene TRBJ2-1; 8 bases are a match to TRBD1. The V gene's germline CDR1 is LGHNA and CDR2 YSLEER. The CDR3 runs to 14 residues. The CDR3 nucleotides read TGCGCCAGAAGCCAAGATACAGGGGGCAATGAGCAGTTCTTC. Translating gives CARSQDTGGNEQFF.

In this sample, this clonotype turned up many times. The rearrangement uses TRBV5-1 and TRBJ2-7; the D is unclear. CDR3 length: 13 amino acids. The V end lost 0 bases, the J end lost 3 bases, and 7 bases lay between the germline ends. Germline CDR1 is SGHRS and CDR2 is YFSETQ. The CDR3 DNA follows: TGCGCCAGCAGCTTGGAAGGCCTCTACGAGCAGTACTTC. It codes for CASSLEGLYEQYF.